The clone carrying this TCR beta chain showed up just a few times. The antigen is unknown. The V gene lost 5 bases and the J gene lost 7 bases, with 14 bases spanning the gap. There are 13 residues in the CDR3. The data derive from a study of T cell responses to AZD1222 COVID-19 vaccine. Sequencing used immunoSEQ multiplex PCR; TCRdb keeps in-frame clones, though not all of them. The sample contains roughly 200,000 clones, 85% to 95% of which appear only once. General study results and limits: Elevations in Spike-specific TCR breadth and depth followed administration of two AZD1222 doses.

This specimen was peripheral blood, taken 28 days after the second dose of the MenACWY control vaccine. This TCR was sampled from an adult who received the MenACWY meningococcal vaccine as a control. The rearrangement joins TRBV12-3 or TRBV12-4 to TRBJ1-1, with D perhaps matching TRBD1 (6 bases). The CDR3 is CASSIRTALEAFF. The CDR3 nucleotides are TGTGCCAGCAGTATAAGGACAGCTCTTGAAGCTTTCTTT.